These 13 T cell receptor beta chains were all obtained from the same sample, sequenced in a study of neurological immune-mediated disorders. One entry per CDR3 protein results from TCRdb running MiXCR on the 5' RACE reads. The sample lists approximately 90,000 distinct CDR3 sequences; about 3.8% were seen once. Sample: PBMCs. All receptors derive from a woman aged 18-30 years with multiple sclerosis.

For this clonotype: A much larger clone lies a single base off, so this may be a read error. This chain joins TRBV29-1 and TRBJ1-4; 9 bases match TRBD1. CDR3 length: 12 amino acids. Per the germline V gene, CDR1 is SQVTM and CDR2 is ANQGSEA. V gave up 7 bases and J gave up 4 bases; unmatched junction bases: 1. CDR3 sequence reads: CSEGQGNEKLFF. CDR3 DNA: TGCAGCGAGGGACAGGGTAATGAAAAACTGTTTTTT.

This clonotype was counted at least ten times. The J gene is TRBJ2-1, the V gene TRBV7-7; 8 bases fit TRBD1. The CDR3 consists of 15 residues. Germline CDR1 is SSHAT and CDR2 is FNYEAQ (reference sequence). After removal of 5 bases from V and 4 bases from J, the junction contained 7 bases not matched to a gene. CDR3 in amino acids: CASSLTRTGYNEQFF. The CDR3 DNA follows: TGTGCCAGCAGCCTAACCCGGACAGGGTACAATGAGCAGTTCTTC.

This clonotype occurred many times. The CDR3 coding sequence is TGTGCCAGCAGTTTACGTTCGTGGCGTCAGGGCGCCTACGAGCAGTACTTC. This codes for CASSLRSWRQGAYEQYF. V gene TRBV27 combines with J gene TRBJ2-7, with D perhaps matching TRBD1 (5 bases). The V gene's germline CDR1 is MNHEY and CDR2 SMNVEV (reference sequence). Trimming took 2 bases from V and 2 from J, leaving 19 bases between them. This CDR3 is built from 17 residues.

This clonotype was seen at least ten times. The chain is built from TRBV12-3 or TRBV12-4 and TRBJ1-2, with D unresolved. The CDR3 has 14 amino acids. Between the trimmed V and J ends, which lost 1 base and 8 bases, there was a span of 14 bases. This CDR3 reads CASSLGGPTTGYTF. CDR3 nucleotide sequence: TGTGCCAGCAGTTTAGGCGGACCAACCACGGGCTACACCTTC.

This clonotype was detected ten times or more. V usage is TRBV19 and J usage is TRBJ2-7, with 8 positions matching TRBD1. The V gene end was trimmed by 4 bases and the J gene end by 9 bases; junction bases not matched to a gene: 8. The CDR3 contains 13 residues. The germline V gene encodes CDR1 LNHDA and CDR2 SQIVND (reference sequence). CDR3 amino acids: CASSTNPGGVQYF. CDR3 sequence (DNA): TGTGCCAGTAGTACCAACCCAGGGGGCGTGCAGTACTTC.

In its sample, this clonotype was seen many times. This chain uses TRBV29-1 with TRBJ1-2; D remains unclear. CDR1 is SQVTM and CDR2 is ANQGSEA in the germline V gene. V was trimmed by 3 bases and J by 10 bases, leaving 12 bases between them. This CDR3 is built from 11 residues. CDR3 nucleotides: TGCAGCGTTGATTTAGGTGGGGACTACACCTTC. It translates to CSVDLGGDYTF.

In this sample, this clonotype turned up many times. The chain uses TRBV27 and TRBJ2-1; 8 positions match TRBD1. From germline, CDR1 is MNHEY and CDR2 SMNVEV (reference sequence). V shed 4 bases and J 0 bases; nucleotides not matched to a gene: 2. The CDR3 is 15 amino acids. CDR3 nucleotide sequence: TGTGCCAGCAGTTCGGACAGGGCCTCCTACAATGAGCAGTTCTTC. Translated, it gives CASSSDRASYNEQFF.

This clonotype was seen repeatedly, ten times or more. V gene TRBV6-5 combines with J gene TRBJ2-3; weak D call: TRBD1 (5 bases). The germline CDR1 and CDR2 sequences are MNHEY and SVGAGI. The CDR3 is 14 amino acids. V was cut by 6 bases and J by 4 bases, with 14 bases left in between. CDR3 nucleotides: TGTGCCAGCAGCCCCACAGGAAGGCCAGATACGCAGTATTTT. Its protein product is CASSPTGRPDTQYF.

This clonotype showed up many times. The chain joins TRBV7-2 to TRBJ2-3, with 10 nucleotides matching TRBD2. CDR3 length equals 18 residues. The germline CDR1 and CDR2 sequences are SGHTA and FQGNSA. V shed 1 base and J 6 bases; nucleotides not matched to a gene: 13. CDR3 coding DNA: TGTGCCAGCAGCTTAGGAGGGCCTAGCGGGAGTTGGGGGGATACGCAGTATTTT. Residues: CASSLGGPSGSWGDTQYF. The variable domain in full, with the rest retrieved from reference TRBV7-2 and TRBJ2-3, is GAGVSQSPSNKVTEKGKDVELRCDPISGHTALYWYRQSLGQGLEFLIYFQGNSAPDKSGLPSDRFSAERTGGSVSTLTIQRTQQEDSAVYLCASSLGGPSGSWGDTQYFGPGTRLTVL.

The table lists this clonotype with many counts. V gene TRBV20-1 combines with J gene TRBJ2-7, with D perhaps TRBD1 (5 bases). The CDR3 sequence is 13 residues long. Germline V lookup: CDR1 DFQATT, CDR2 SNEGSKA (reference sequence). Trimming pared 6 bases from V and 0 bases from J, leaving 12 bases between. CDR3 sequence (DNA): TGCAGTGCCATAGGGGCTAGCTCCTACGAGCAGTACTTC. Translating it yields CSAIGASSYEQYF.

In regard to this clonotype: Given a much more abundant clone one base away, this may be a read error. The V and J genes are TRBV10-2 and TRBJ1-1; D ambiguous. In germline, CDR1 is WSHSY, CDR2 SAAADI. V was trimmed by 7 bases and J by 6 bases, leaving 24 bases between them. The CDR3 contains 16 residues. CDR3 protein: CASIKVSAISNAEAFF. The CDR3 region has the DNA TGCGCCAGCATCAAGGTTTCGGCAATCTCTAACGCTGAAGCTTTCTTT.

There are a few counts of this clonotype. CDR3 region: CSARSGTSGNNEQFF. CDR3 bases: TGCAGTGCCAGATCCGGGACTAGCGGTAACAATGAGCAGTTCTTC. This chain connects TRBV20-1 to TRBJ2-1, with 11 positions matching TRBD2. There are 15 residues in the CDR3. Losses at the gene ends were 6 bases for V and 5 bases for J; bases not matched to a gene: 9. Germline V gene data show CDR1 as DFQATT and CDR2 as SNEGSKA (reference sequence).

This clonotype was found many times. The gene calls are TRBV5-1 and TRBJ2-5, with 12 bases lining up with TRBD1. Germline V gives CDR1 SGHRS, CDR2 YFSETQ. The CDR3 sequence is 18 residues long. V trimming: 3 bases; J trimming: 5 bases; junction bases outside the gene matches: 14. CDR3 bases: TGCGCCAGCAGCTCGCACCCCGGGACAGGGGGCTTGCTGGAGACCCAGTACTTC. Protein: CASSSHPGTGGLLETQYF.